The T cell receptor beta chain under discussion was sequenced for a study of blood T cell repertoires in COVID-19 (dated by TCRdb to the early 2020s). About the investigation overall: Samples covering the acute and convalescent phases of COVID-19 were provided by collaborators in the United States, Italy and Spain. The material from the prospective study consisted of cDNA or gDNA derived from T cells, B-cell-depleted T cells, or PBMCs. Samples came from the ongoing ImmuneRACE study (first 160 participants) plus 1,254 subjects from 6 global collaborators. Subjects who had been exposed to COVID-19, were actively infected with it, or had recovered from it provided the deeply sampled blood TCRbeta repertoires that made up the dataset. HLA class I and class II types, where available, came from metadata supplied by the sample provider rather than from assay-based typing. The repertoires were released in a freely available public database intended as a resource for research on the immune response to SARS-CoV-2. Nearly every sample came with metadata listing a de-identified subject ID, COVID-19 status, age in years and sex. Overall study results and their limits: The amount of clinical and demographic metadata varied by source and participant and was provided uncurated.

TCRbeta CDR3 regions were amplified from genomic DNA by means of the immunoSEQ Assay, a bias-controlled multiplex PCR. The published analysis was carried out like this. Nucleated cell counts per sample were estimated from amplification of reference gene primers within the assay. To quantify the absolute abundance of each unique TCRbeta CDR3 rearrangement, sequence reads were collapsed and filtered. For each sample, productive Simpson clonality was calculated as the square root of Simpson's diversity index across productive rearrangements. TCRdb took this table from immuneACCESS and kept in-frame rearrangements with V and J called. Such tables lack part of the clones; where checked against another copy, unresolved V genes explain under half of the gap, and the rest is unexplained. V and J calls and clone size follow that table, whereas D and trimming were derived from the DNA. The sample table holds fewer than 350,000 clones, of which approximately 86% were seen once. The ten most abundant clones make up about 4.2% of the sample.

Cut back by 4 bases and 4 bases, the V and J ends lie 20 bases apart. Via the germline V gene (reference sequence), CDR1 is LNHDA and CDR2 SQIVND. The CDR3 numbers 17 residues from cysteine through phenylalanine. Only the CDR3 DNA stays, 51 bases, in frame from base 1. In the prospective study, participants were 18 to 89 years old, resided in about two dozen geographic areas of the United States, and were enrolled through a virtual design. In the prospective study, participants were assigned to cohorts based on the clinical history participants reported in a screening survey and a study questionnaire. Mobile phlebotomists in the prospective study collected whole blood, serum and a nasopharyngeal or oropharyngeal swab from every participant. Participants in the prospective study had the option to provide additional blood draws and questionnaires over an approximately 2-month period. Prospective study blood samples were shipped either frozen or at room temperature before DNA extraction.

Points on this clone: Which antigen it targets is not known. No per-base quality is available; no much larger clone lies one base away.

The chain joins TRBV19 to TRBJ2-1; TRBD2 might be the D gene, on 6 matching bases. Sequences were obtained from PBMCs or T cells enriched from blood (not recorded which). The TCR was taken from a woman aged 40 to 50 with acute COVID-19. The nucleotides are TGTGCCAGTAGTAGGGGCGTTGCGGGATCGCTATACAATGAGCAGTTCTTC. Translated, it gives CASSRGVAGSLYNEQFF.